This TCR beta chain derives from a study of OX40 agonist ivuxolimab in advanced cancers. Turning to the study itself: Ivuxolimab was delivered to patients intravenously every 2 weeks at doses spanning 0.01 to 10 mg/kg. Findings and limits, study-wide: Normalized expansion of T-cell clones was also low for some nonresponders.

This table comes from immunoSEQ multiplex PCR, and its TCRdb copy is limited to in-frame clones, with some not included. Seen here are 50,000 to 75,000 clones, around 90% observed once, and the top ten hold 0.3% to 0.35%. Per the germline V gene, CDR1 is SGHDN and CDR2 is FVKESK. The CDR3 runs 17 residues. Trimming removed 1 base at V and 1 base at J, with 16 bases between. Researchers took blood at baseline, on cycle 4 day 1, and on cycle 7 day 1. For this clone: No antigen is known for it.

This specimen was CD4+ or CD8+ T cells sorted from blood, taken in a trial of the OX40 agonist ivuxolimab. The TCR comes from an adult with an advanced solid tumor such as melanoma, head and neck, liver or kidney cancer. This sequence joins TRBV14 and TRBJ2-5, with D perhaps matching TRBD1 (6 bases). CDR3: CASSQAPLGTLQETQYF. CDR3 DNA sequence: TGTGCCAGCAGCCAAGCCCCATTAGGGACACTCCAAGAGACCCAGTACTTC.